The entry below gives a single T cell receptor (beta chain) sequence along with its context. Antigen specificity is unknown. The sample originates from a study of cytomegalovirus exposure and HLA in healthy donors. Notes on the study in general: A missense variant in DCLRE1C was later tied to TCR beta V- and J-gene trimming. Highly shared variants forming one cluster were likely a sequencing artifact.

Trimming took 10 bases from V and 1 from J; bases not matched to a gene: 4. The CDR3 runs 13 residues. The V gene's germline CDR1 is MNHNS and CDR2 SASEGT. Primers included in the PCR were 60 Vbeta and 13 Jbeta primers. Assay used: immunoSEQ multiplex PCR; TCRdb lists only in-frame clones, some missing. The sample has some 90,000 clones; over 75% are singletons. The specimen sequenced was PBMCs. V is TRBV6-1 and J is TRBJ1-1; 9 bases align to TRBD1. The sequence was obtained from a middle-aged man in good health and CMV-seronegative. Written as DNA, the CDR3 is TGTGCCATCAGGGACAGGGAGAACACTGAAGCTTTCTTT. It is translated as CAIRDRENTEAFF.